Shown below are 25 T cell receptor beta chains from a single sample sequenced in a study of ipilimumab plus nivolumab after autologous stem cell transplantation. TCRdb's table, derived via immunoSEQ multiplex PCR, lists solely in-frame clones and lacks some. The top ten clones hold about 24% of a sample with around 3,500 clones, 75% to 95% of them seen once. This material consisted of PBMCs, taken in a trial of ipilimumab plus nivolumab as post-transplant consolidation. Every receptor here comes from a male donor with multiple myeloma.

The chain carries TRBV19 and TRBJ1-5; D not resolved. Deletions cut 0 bases from V and 4 bases from J, with 7 bases between. CDR1 is LNHDA, CDR2 SQIVND, per germline (reference sequence). CDR3 length equals 14 residues. CDR3: CASSIESGNQPQHF. Here the CDR3 DNA reads TGTGCCAGTAGTATAGAATCGGGGAATCAGCCCCAGCATTTT.

V usage is TRBV21-1 and J usage is TRBJ1-5; the table's D call TRBD1 went unverified against the DNA. TRBV21-1 is designated a pseudogene. The CDR3 is 17 residues long. The CDR3 protein is CASSKGGQGAANQPQHF. The CDR3 DNA reads as TGTGCCAGCAGCAAGGGGGGACAGGGGGCGGCCAATCAGCCCCAGCATTTT.

V is TRBV9 and J is TRBJ1-2; possibly TRBD1 for D (5 bases). The germline V gene has CDR1 SGDLS and CDR2 YYNGEE. This CDR3 spans 15 amino acids. V was shortened by 0 bases and J by 9 bases, with 18 bases between the two germline ends. CDR3 sequence: CASSVEARRGVSYTF. The CDR3 DNA reads TGTGCCAGCAGCGTAGAGGCCAGACGGGGGGTTAGCTACACCTTC.

The V call is TRBV19, the J call TRBJ2-5, with D possibly being TRBD2 (7 bases). Per germline, CDR1 LNHDA and CDR2 SQIVND (reference sequence). V lost 3 bases and J lost 4, with 12 bases in between. The CDR3 consists of 14 residues. The CDR3, as DNA: TGTGCCAGTAGTATGTCGGGGGGCGCAGAGACCCAGTACTTC. It translates to CASSMSGGAETQYF.

This clone was seen just once. The gene calls are TRBV1 and TRBJ2-5; the table's D call TRBD2 went unverified against the DNA. TRBV1 is recorded as a pseudogene. The CDR3 has 16 residues. Here the CDR3 DNA reads TGCACCAGCAGCCAAGGGGCTGGACTAGCGGAAGAGACCCAGTACTTC. Translating it yields CTSSQGAGLAEETQYF.

The count of this clone is one. This rearrangement joins TRBV20-1 to TRBJ2-1; the D is unclear. The V end lost 3 bases, the J end lost 9 bases, and 6 bases lay between the germline ends. The CDR3 runs 10 residues. From germline, CDR1 is DFQATT and CDR2 SNEGSKA (reference sequence). The CDR3 spells CSASQREQFF. As DNA, the CDR3 is TGCAGTGCTAGTCAGCGTGAGCAGTTCTTC.

The V call is TRBV30, the J call TRBJ2-5; D not resolved. Germline V gene sequence: CDR1 GTSNPN, CDR2 SVGIG (reference sequence). The CDR3 loop spans 13 amino acids. V lost 1 base and J lost 3, with 9 bases in between. CDR3 loop: CAWSGSQKETQYF. The CDR3 nucleotides read TGTGCCTGGAGTGGCTCACAGAAAGAGACCCAGTACTTC. Together with reference TRBV30 and TRBJ2-5, the CDR3 gives the full variable domain: SQTIHQWPATLVQPVGSPLSLECTVEGTSNPNLYWYRQAAGRGLQLLFYSVGIGQISSEVPQNLSASRPQDRQFILSSKKLLLSDSGFYLCAWSGSQKETQYFGPGTRLLVL.

The genes are TRBV15 and TRBJ1-4; no clear D gene. Germline-derived CDR1 and CDR2 are LNHNV and YYDKDF (reference sequence). The CDR3 is made up of 14 amino acids. Trimming cost V 0 bases and J 13 bases, with 15 bases left between them. This chain's CDR3 is CATSRDQKGRGLFF. The DNA for the CDR3 is TGTGCCACCAGCAGAGATCAAAAGGGCCGGGGACTGTTTTTT.

The chain recombines TRBV2 with TRBJ2-2; 12 bases are shared with TRBD2. V shed 4 bases and J 6 bases; nucleotides not matched to a gene: 9. Looked up from germline, CDR1 is SNHLY and CDR2 is FYNNEI. The CDR3 is 17 residues long. The CDR3 DNA is TGTGCCAGCAGTGTCGGGCTAGCGGGAGGGAGGGCCGGGGAGCTGTTTTTT. It yields the protein CASSVGLAGGRAGELFF.

The chain carries TRBV6-4 and TRBJ2-2, with 7 positions matching TRBD2. Germline V gives CDR1 MRHNA, CDR2 SNTAGT. The CDR3 runs to 14 residues. V was clipped by 4 bases and J by 5 bases; unmatched bases: 4. The CDR3 bases are TGTGCCAGCAGTGGAACTAGCGAGACCGGGGAGCTGTTTTTT. Its protein product is CASSGTSETGELFF.

The V gene is TRBV4-1, the J gene TRBJ2-1; 8 bases are a match to TRBD1. V trimming: 0 bases; J trimming: 0 bases; junction bases outside the gene matches: 4. Germline V CDR1 and CDR2: MGHRA, YSYEKL. This CDR3 spans 17 amino acids. This CDR3 is CASSQDPTGDSYNEQFF. The CDR3 DNA reads TGCGCCAGCAGCCAAGACCCGACAGGGGACTCCTACAATGAGCAGTTCTTC.

The chain links TRBV5-6 to TRBJ2-3; 8 nucleotides line up with TRBD2. The CDR3 consists of 15 residues. Germline V gives CDR1 SGHDT, CDR2 YYEEEE. The ends lost 1 base at V and 5 bases at J; junction bases unmatched: 6. CDR3 amino acids: CASSLPAGVIDTQYF. The CDR3 DNA follows: TGTGCCAGCAGCTTGCCAGCGGGAGTAATAGATACGCAGTATTTT.

This chain joins TRBV5-1 and TRBJ2-1; 10 nucleotides match TRBD2. Germline assignment: CDR1 SGHRS and CDR2 YFSETQ. CDR3 length equals 16 residues. Germline trimming cut 2 bases from V and 5 bases from J; bases unmatched to any gene: 7. The CDR3 DNA sequence: TGCGCCAGCAGCTTCTCTAGCGGGAGCATCAACAATGAGCAGTTCTTC. Translating gives CASSFSSGSINNEQFF.

The chain has TRBV19 and TRBJ2-1; 7 bases fit TRBD2. Germline V gene sequence: CDR1 LNHDA, CDR2 SQIVND (reference sequence). The CDR3 has 14 amino acids. The trim removed 7 bases at V and 7 bases at J, leaving 10 bases unmatched. The CDR3 DNA sequence: TGTGCCAGTAACGAGGGAGGGCCTCTAAATGAGCAGTTCTTC. It translates to CASNEGGPLNEQFF. Full variable domain (outside the CDR3, taken from reference TRBV19 and TRBJ2-1): DGGITQSPKYLFRKEGQNVTLSCEQNLNHDAMYWYRQDPGQGLRLIYYSQIVNDFQKGDIAEGYSVSREKKESFPLTVTSAQKNPTAFYLCASNEGGPLNEQFFGPGTRLTVL.

The chain carries TRBV5-4 and TRBJ2-3; possible D gene TRBD1, 6 bases. The CDR3 extends over 14 amino acids. V was cut by 0 bases and J by 8 bases, with 13 bases left in between. The germline V gene has CDR1 SGHNT and CDR2 YYREEE (reference sequence). CDR3 sequence reads: CASSLVGAVGTQYF. CDR3 nucleotides: TGTGCCAGCAGCTTGGTGGGGGCTGTCGGTACGCAGTATTTT.

The V call is TRBV19, the J call TRBJ2-2; 7 positions match TRBD2. The CDR3 runs 14 residues. CDR1 and CDR2 from the germline V gene are LNHDA and SQIVND (reference sequence). J lost 0 bases, V lost 6 bases, and 1 base had no gene match. The CDR3, as DNA: TGTGCCAGTAGGCGGGGGTCGAACACCGGGGAGCTGTTTTTT. It specifies CASRRGSNTGELFF.

The gene calls are TRBV28 and TRBJ1-5, with D unclear. With 6 bases removed from V and 0 bases from J, the gap between germline ends came to 15 bases. CDR1 and CDR2 (germline): MDHEN, SYDVKM. The CDR3 spans 16 residues. CDR3 nucleotides: TGTGCCAGCAGCCCACCCGGCCTGTATAGCAATCAGCCCCAGCATTTT. Translating it yields CASSPPGLYSNQPQHF.

The chain recombines TRBV19 with TRBJ2-1, with TRBD2 as a possible D gene (6 bases). Trimming pared 1 base from V and 6 bases from J, leaving 19 bases between. This CDR3 spans 17 amino acids. CDR1 is LNHDA, CDR2 SQIVND, per germline (reference sequence). CDR3 amino acids: CASSIGRGGTRGNEQFF. The CDR3 DNA reads as TGTGCCAGTAGTATAGGGAGGGGCGGGACCCGGGGCAATGAGCAGTTCTTC.

This clone has only one observation. This sequence joins TRBV5-4 and TRBJ1-2; tentatively, D is TRBD1 (6 bases). From germline, CDR1 is SGHNT and CDR2 YYREEE (reference sequence). This CDR3 region has 14 residues. V was shortened by 0 bases and J by 8 bases, with 14 bases between the two germline ends. Written as DNA, the CDR3 is TGTGCCAGCAGCTTGGGCCAAGGAGACAGGGGCTACACCTTC. Its translation is CASSLGQGDRGYTF.

The chain links TRBV28 to TRBJ1-3; maybe TRBD1 (6 bases). The CDR3 covers 15 residues. V was trimmed by 2 bases and J by 0 bases, leaving 8 bases between them. Per the germline V gene, CDR1 is MDHEN and CDR2 is SYDVKM. CDR3 DNA: TGTGCCAGCAGTTTACCAGGGGCCTCTGGAAACACCATATATTTT. Amino acid sequence: CASSLPGASGNTIYF.

In regard to this clone: One junction end does not reproduce the germline sequence, and a read error may be involved. The gene calls are TRBV6-1 and TRBJ2-7; 7 positions match TRBD1. The CDR3 spans 12 residues. Looked up from germline, CDR1 is MNHNS and CDR2 is SASEGT. The CDR3 nucleotides read TGTGCCAGCAGCGAGGGACAGATGTGGATGAACTTC. Its translation: CASSEGQMWMNF.

The rearrangement uses TRBV19 and TRBJ2-1; no reliable D call. Germline CDR1 is LNHDA and CDR2 is SQIVND (reference sequence). The germline V and J ends were trimmed by 4 bases and 1 base, with 2 bases remaining between them. There are 12 residues in the CDR3. The chain's CDR3 is CASSNSYNEQFF. The DNA of the CDR3 is TGTGCCAGTAGTAATTCCTACAATGAGCAGTTCTTC. The full variable domain, with the rest looked up from reference TRBV19 and TRBJ2-1, is DGGITQSPKYLFRKEGQNVTLSCEQNLNHDAMYWYRQDPGQGLRLIYYSQIVNDFQKGDIAEGYSVSREKKESFPLTVTSAQKNPTAFYLCASSNSYNEQFFGPGTRLTVL.

V and J are TRBV5-1 and TRBJ2-7; D may be TRBD1 or TRBD2 (5 bases each). The germline V gene encodes CDR1 SGHRS and CDR2 YFSETQ. The length of the CDR3 is 14 residues. V gave up 3 bases and J gave up 2 bases, with 12 bases separating them. Here the CDR3 reads CASSWAVGPYEQYF. CDR3 DNA: TGCGCCAGCAGCTGGGCGGTGGGACCCTACGAGCAGTACTTC.

The chain couples TRBV7-8 to TRBJ1-5; a weak D match, TRBD1 (5 bases). From germline, CDR1 is SGHVS and CDR2 FQNEAQ. V was pared by 5 bases and J by 2 bases, with 16 bases between. The CDR3 covers 16 residues. CDR3 sequence (DNA): TGTGCCAGCAGCGCCCGCCAGGGCCAGGGCAATCAGCCCCAGCATTTT. Amino acids: CASSARQGQGNQPQHF.

This chain joins TRBV6-1 and TRBJ1-1; tentatively, D is TRBD1 (5 bases). Germline loops: CDR1 MNHNS, CDR2 SASEGT. Trimming pared 2 bases from V and 1 base from J, leaving 11 bases between. This CDR3 has 15 amino acids. The CDR3 DNA sequence: TGTGCCAGCAGTGAACACCCAACAGGGAACACTGAAGCTTTCTTT. Translated: CASSEHPTGNTEAFF.